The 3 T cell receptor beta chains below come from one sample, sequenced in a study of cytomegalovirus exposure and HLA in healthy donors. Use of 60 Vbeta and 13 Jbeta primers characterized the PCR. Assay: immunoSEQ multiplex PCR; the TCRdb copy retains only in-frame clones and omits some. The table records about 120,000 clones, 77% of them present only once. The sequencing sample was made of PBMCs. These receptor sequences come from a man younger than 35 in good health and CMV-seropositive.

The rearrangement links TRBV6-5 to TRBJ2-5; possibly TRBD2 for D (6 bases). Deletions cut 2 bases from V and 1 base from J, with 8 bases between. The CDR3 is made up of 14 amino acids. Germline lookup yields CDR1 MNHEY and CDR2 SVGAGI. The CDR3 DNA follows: TGTGCCAGCAGTTACGCCGGGAGCCAAGAGACCCAGTACTTC. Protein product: CASSYAGSQETQYF.

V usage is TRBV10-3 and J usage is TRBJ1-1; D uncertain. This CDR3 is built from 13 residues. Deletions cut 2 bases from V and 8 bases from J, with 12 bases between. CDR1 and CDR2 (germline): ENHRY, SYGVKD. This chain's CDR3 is CAISEVPRREAFF. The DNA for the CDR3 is TGTGCCATCAGTGAGGTTCCAAGGAGGGAAGCTTTCTTT.

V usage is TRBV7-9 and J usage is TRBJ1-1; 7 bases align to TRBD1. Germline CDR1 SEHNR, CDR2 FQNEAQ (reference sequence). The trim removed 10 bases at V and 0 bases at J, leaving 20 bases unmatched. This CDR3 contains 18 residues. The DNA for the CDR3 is TGTGCCAACCAGCCCAGGACAGGAAGGGGATTAATGAACACTGAAGCTTTCTTT. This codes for CANQPRTGRGLMNTEAFF.